These 15 T cell receptor beta chains were sequenced from one sample in a study of response to subunit inactivated influenza vaccine (dated 2018 in TCRdb). The receptor library was made with RT-PCR. TCRdb names Illumina HiSeq 2500 as the instrument used. TCRdb reprocessing: public reads trimmed at Q25 with fastp, clones called with MiXCR, in-frame beta chains kept. Entries are consolidated by CDR3 protein sequence, retaining the most common genes and DNA. In this sample the table shows roughly 170,000 distinct CDR3 sequences, about 9% of which occur a single time. Roughly 10% of the sample rests with the top ten. The sample was non-naive T cells sorted from PBMCs, taken on the day of vaccination. In the paper's terms, the cell subset or site label means: memory T cell fraction. These receptors originate from a man in his fifties who received an inactivated influenza vaccine. Donor details come from another sample of the same person, matched by shared clones.

This clonotype appeared a few times. The chain is built from TRBV10-3 and TRBJ1-1, with a tentative D call TRBD1 (5 bases). Germline CDR1 is ENHRY and CDR2 is SYGVKD. CDR3 size: 14 residues. V was cut by 11 bases and J by 4 bases, with 20 bases left in between. The CDR3 here is CASSGQGGGTEAFF. DNA for the CDR3: TGTGCCTCTAGTGGGCAGGGTGGAGGCACTGAAGCTTTCTTT.

The rearrangement links TRBV4-2 to TRBJ1-5, with 9 bases aligning to TRBD1. This CDR3 is built from 14 residues. Unmatched junction bases numbered 4, after V lost 4 bases and J lost 6 bases. CDR1 is LGHNA, CDR2 YNFKEQ, per germline. The CDR3 DNA sequence: TGTGCCAGCAGCCTCCAGACAGGGGGTCAGCCCCAGCATTTT. It translates to CASSLQTGGQPQHF.

This clonotype was seen more than once but under ten times. The junction departs from the called germline gene at one end, perhaps through a read error. The chain has TRBV11-2 and TRBJ2-1; 16 nucleotides align to TRBD2. The germline gives CDR1 SGHAT, CDR2 FQNNGV. The CDR3 has 18 residues. The CDR3 is CASSIDGTSGGAYNEQFF. The CDR3 DNA reads as TGTGCCAGCAGCATAGATGGGACTAGCGGGGGGGCCTACAATGAGCAGTTCTTC.

Ten or more counts support this clonotype. The J gene is TRBJ2-7, the V gene TRBV5-6; the match to TRBD1 covers 9 bases. Per germline, CDR1 SGHDT and CDR2 YYEEEE. The CDR3 is 16 amino acids. V lost 4 bases and J lost 3; bases outside the gene matches: 11. This CDR3 is CASSLEWGQGGYEQYF. In nucleotides, the CDR3 is TGTGCCAGCAGCCTCGAGTGGGGACAGGGCGGCTACGAGCAGTACTTC.

In nucleotides, the CDR3 is TGTGCCAGCAGCTCTCAGGCCGGGAGGGGTCAGCCCCAGCATTTT. Its translation is CASSSQAGRGQPQHF. V gene TRBV9 combines with J gene TRBJ1-5; D is possibly TRBD1 (5 bases). The germline V gene has CDR1 SGDLS and CDR2 YYNGEE. This CDR3 comprises 15 residues. Trimming cost V 4 bases and J 6 bases, with 17 bases left between them.

This clonotype was recorded a few times. V usage is TRBV27 and J usage is TRBJ1-5; no firm D call. Germline V lookup: CDR1 MNHEY, CDR2 SMNVEV (reference sequence). Trimming cost V 6 bases and J 1 base, with 10 bases left between them. The CDR3 runs to 14 residues. The CDR3 nucleotides read TGTGCCAGCAGAAGTGAGTGGAGCAATCAGCCCCAGCATTTT. Amino acid sequence: CASRSEWSNQPQHF.

The chain joins TRBV30 to TRBJ1-4; possibly TRBD1 for D (5 bases). Trimming stripped 0 bases from V and 7 bases from J, with 12 bases between. This CDR3 contains 14 residues. Germline V CDR1 and CDR2: GTSNPN, SVGIG (reference sequence). The CDR3 loop reads CAWSVTERGEKLFF. The CDR3 nucleotides read TGTGCCTGGAGTGTAACGGAGAGGGGTGAAAAACTGTTTTTT.

This chain links TRBV5-1 with TRBJ2-7; 8 bases match TRBD1. V was clipped by 4 bases and J by 4 bases; unmatched bases: 7. The CDR3 covers 14 residues. From germline, CDR1 is SGHRS and CDR2 YFSETQ. In DNA form, the CDR3 reads TGCGCCAGCAGCATAGGGACAGGCGATTACGAGCAGTACTTC. Amino acid sequence: CASSIGTGDYEQYF.

The table lists this clonotype with a few counts. The CDR3 loop is CASSGLGGHSYEQYF. The DNA for the CDR3 is TGTGCCAGCAGTGGTCTGGGGGGACACTCCTACGAGCAGTACTTC. The rearrangement links TRBV6-1 to TRBJ2-7; D is possibly TRBD1 or TRBD2 (6 bases each). The length of the CDR3 is 15 residues. V was pared by 4 bases and J by 0 bases, with 13 bases between. In germline, CDR1 is MNHNS, CDR2 SASEGT.

This clonotype came up a few times. The chain employs TRBV5-1 and TRBJ1-5; 9 bases line up with TRBD1. The CDR3 is made up of 18 amino acids. Germline CDR1 and CDR2: SGHRS and YFSETQ. J was trimmed by 3 bases and V by 9 bases; bases with no gene match: 19. The DNA for the CDR3 is TGCGCCATGCGGGGACAGGGAGTTGGCGTGGTAAACAATCAGCCCCAGCATTTT. Translated, it gives CAMRGQGVGVVNNQPQHF.

At least ten counts were recorded for this clonotype. The CDR3 DNA reads TGCAGCGTTGATGTTGGGCTAGAAGAGACCCAGTACTTC. Translating it yields CSVDVGLEETQYF. This chain connects TRBV29-1 to TRBJ2-5; D not certain. CDR3 length: 13 amino acids. The V end was cut by 3 bases, the J end by 3 bases, with 11 bases between. Germline assignment: CDR1 SQVTM and CDR2 ANQGSEA.

V usage is TRBV5-1 and J usage is TRBJ2-5, with 7 bases identical to TRBD1. This CDR3 comprises 14 residues. V shed 4 bases, J shed 5 bases, and the junction held 8 bases outside the gene matches. From germline, CDR1 is SGHRS and CDR2 YFSETQ. CDR3 DNA sequence: TGCGCCAGCAGCAAGGACAGGCCGGGGGAGACCCAGTACTTC. It yields the protein CASSKDRPGETQYF.

This clonotype appeared a few times. This sequence joins TRBV5-1 and TRBJ1-4; unclear D gene. The V end lost 5 bases, the J end lost 8 bases, and 16 bases lay between the germline ends. The length of the CDR3 is 14 residues. Germline V gene lookup returns CDR1 SGHRS and CDR2 YFSETQ. The CDR3 DNA follows: TGCGCCAGCAGGGGAACGACGACGAAGGAAAAACTGTTTTTT. Its translation: CASRGTTTKEKLFF.

This clonotype appeared many times. The rearrangement links TRBV12-3 or TRBV12-4 to TRBJ2-2; 7 bases match TRBD2. J was trimmed by 5 bases and V by 5 bases; bases with no gene match: 14. CDR3 size: 17 residues. The CDR3 spells CASSLIRWGGDTGELFF. Written as DNA, the CDR3 is TGTGCCAGCAGTCTCATACGGTGGGGGGGAGATACCGGGGAGCTGTTTTTT.

In its sample, this clonotype was seen many times. The chain couples TRBV10-2 to TRBJ1-5; perhaps TRBD1 as D (6 bases). CDR1 WSHSY and CDR2 SAAADI come from the germline V gene. This CDR3 is 14 amino acids long. The V and J ends lost 2 bases and 7 bases respectively, with 12 bases between them. Here the CDR3 reads CASSERGGGQPQHF. As DNA, the CDR3 is TGCGCCAGCAGTGAGAGGGGGGGAGGGCAGCCCCAGCATTTT.